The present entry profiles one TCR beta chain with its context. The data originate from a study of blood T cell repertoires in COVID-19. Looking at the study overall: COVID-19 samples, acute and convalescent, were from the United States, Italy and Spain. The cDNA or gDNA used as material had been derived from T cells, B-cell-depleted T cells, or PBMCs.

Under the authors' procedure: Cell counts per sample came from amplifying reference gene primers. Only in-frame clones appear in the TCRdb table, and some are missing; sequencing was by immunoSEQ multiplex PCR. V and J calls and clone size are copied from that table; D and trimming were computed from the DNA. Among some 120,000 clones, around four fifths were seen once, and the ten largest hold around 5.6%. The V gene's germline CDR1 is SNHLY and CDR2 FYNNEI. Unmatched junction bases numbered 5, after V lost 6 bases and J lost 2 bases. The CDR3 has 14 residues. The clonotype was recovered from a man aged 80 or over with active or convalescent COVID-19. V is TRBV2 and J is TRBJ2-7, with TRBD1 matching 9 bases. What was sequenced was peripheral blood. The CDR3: CASRSTGGPYEQYF. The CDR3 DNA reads TGTGCCAGCAGGTCAACAGGGGGCCCCTACGAGCAGTACTTC.